The rows below give T cell receptor beta chains drawn from one sample of a study of blood T cell repertoires in COVID-19. Generated by immunoSEQ multiplex PCR, the TCRdb table keeps only in-frame clones and is missing some. The sample shows about 210,000 clones, around 81% of them seen only once. The sequenced sample consisted of PBMCs or T cells enriched from blood (not recorded which). The receptors were gathered from a woman aged 45-65 years with acute COVID-19. CDR3s include the opening cysteine and the closing phenylalanine or tryptophan. D genes are given only for firm matches. The size of a clone is reported for some rows only, either as once, few or many, or as a class for expanded clones.

j_call clone_size d_call v_call cdr3_aa cdr3_nt
TRBJ1-2 . . TRBV29-1 CSPPGQPESGYTF TGCAGCCCCCCCGGACAGCCCGAGAGCGGCTACACCTTC
TRBJ2-1 . . TRBV19 CASNPGRRNNEQFF TGTGCCAGTAACCCCGGGAGAAGGAACAATGAGCAGTTCTTC
TRBJ2-1 . . TRBV11-3 CASSLGIGLGREQFF TGTGCCAGCAGCTTAGGTATAGGGCTGGGGCGTGAGCAGTTCTTC
TRBJ2-2 . TRBD1 TRBV27 CASSAGTANTGELFF TGTGCCAGCAGTGCCGGGACAGCGAACACCGGGGAGCTGTTTTTT
TRBJ1-3 . . TRBV4-3 CASSPTGRGSGNTIYF TGCGCCAGCAGCCCCACAGGACGTGGATCTGGAAACACCATATATTTT
TRBJ2-7 . . TRBV7-2 CASSLVSGLYEQYF TGTGCCAGCAGCTTAGTCTCAGGGCTATACGAGCAGTACTTC
TRBJ2-7 . TRBD1 TRBV9 CASSPRTGPYEQYF TGTGCCAGCAGCCCCCGGACAGGCCCCTACGAGCAGTACTTC
TRBJ1-5 . TRBD1 TRBV5-1 CASSLRPGGDQPQHF TGCGCCAGCAGCTTGAGGCCAGGGGGCGATCAGCCCCAGCATTTT
TRBJ1-1 . . TRBV4-3 CASSQDIRGTEAFF TGCGCCAGCAGCCAAGATATCAGGGGCACTGAAGCTTTCTTT
TRBJ1-3 few . TRBV19 CASSGYSGPGNTIYF TGTGCCAGTAGTGGCTACTCAGGGCCTGGAAACACCATATATTTT
TRBJ2-7 . TRBD2 TRBV5-4 CASSPGGGGPYEQYF TGTGCCAGCAGCCCTGGCGGGGGGGGCCCCTACGAGCAGTACTTC
TRBJ1-2 few TRBD1 TRBV5-4 CASNADRDHRGYTF TGTGCCAGCAACGCCGACAGGGACCATCGTGGCTACACCTTC
TRBJ1-2 . TRBD1 TRBV10-1 CASTLDREVTLPNYGYTF TGCGCCAGCACCCTAGACAGGGAAGTTACGCTGCCTAACTATGGCTACACCTTC
TRBJ2-7 . TRBD1 TRBV6-6 CASSYRDRTYEQYF TGTGCCAGCAGTTACCGGGACAGGACCTACGAGCAGTACTTC
TRBJ2-4 once TRBD2 TRBV28 CASSFTPGLAGGPAKNIQYF TGTGCCAGCAGTTTTACCCCGGGACTAGCGGGAGGGCCGGCCAAAAACATTCAGTACTTC
TRBJ2-3 . . TRBV5-1 CASSSDGGAADTQYF TGCGCCAGCAGCTCGGATGGGGGGGCTGCGGATACGCAGTATTTT
TRBJ2-6 . . TRBV18 CASSRQEFSGANVLTF TGTGCCAGCTCAAGACAGGAATTCTCTGGGGCCAACGTCCTGACTTTC
TRBJ1-6 . TRBD1 TRBV19 CASSQDRVGSPLHF TGTGCCAGTAGCCAGGACAGGGTCGGATCACCCCTCCACTTT
TRBJ1-6 once . TRBV18 CASSPKGRGLNSSPLHF TGTGCCAGCTCACCCAAGGGACGGGGGTTAAATTCTTCACCCCTCCACTTT
TRBJ2-3 . . TRBV7-2 CASSLVRSTDTQYF TGTGCCAGCAGCTTAGTGCGGAGCACAGATACGCAGTATTTT
TRBJ1-3 . TRBD1 TRBV9 CASSVGQGGFGNTIYF TGTGCCAGCAGCGTGGGACAGGGGGGATTCGGAAACACCATATATTTT
TRBJ2-4 few . TRBV10-3 CAISESDIQYF TGTGCCATCAGTGAGTCGGACATTCAGTACTTC
TRBJ2-1 . TRBD1 TRBV3-1/TRBV3-2 CASSQTPTGGERGLYNEQFF TGTGCCAGCAGCCAAACCCCGACAGGGGGGGAAAGGGGCCTATACAATGAGCAGTTCTTC
TRBJ2-7 once . TRBV10-3 CAIRERTDSSYEQYF TGTGCCATCAGGGAAAGGACGGACAGCTCCTACGAGCAGTACTTC
TRBJ2-2 . TRBD2 TRBV4-2 CASSQEFVAGGKTGELFF TGTGCCAGCAGCCAAGAGTTTGTAGCGGGAGGAAAAACCGGGGAGCTGTTTTTT
TRBJ2-2 . . TRBV9 CASSDLIQANTGELFF TGTGCCAGCAGCGATTTAATTCAGGCGAACACCGGGGAGCTGTTTTTT
TRBJ2-1 . TRBD2 TRBV3-1/TRBV3-2 CASSSTSGGPYNEQFF TGTGCCAGCAGTTCGACTAGCGGGGGGCCCTACAATGAGCAGTTCTTC
TRBJ1-2 . . TRBV18 CASSPSLGGESNYGYTF TGTGCCAGCTCACCGTCTCTAGGGGGGGAGTCTAACTATGGCTACACCTTC
TRBJ1-5 . . TRBV19 CASSILSTAPNQPQHF TGTGCCAGTAGTATACTTTCTACAGCCCCCAATCAGCCCCAGCATTTT
TRBJ1-4 . . TRBV19 CASSMAQARNEKLFF TGTGCCAGTAGTATGGCGCAGGCCCGTAATGAAAAACTGTTTTTT
TRBJ2-3 . . TRBV19 CASTSFADTQYF TGTGCCAGTACTTCCTTTGCAGATACGCAGTATTTT
TRBJ2-3 . TRBD2 TRBV2 CASNEARTSGRLTDTQYF TGTGCCAGCAACGAAGCCCGGACTAGCGGGAGGCTCACAGATACGCAGTATTTT
TRBJ2-1 . . TRBV2 CASSVQGTEYNEQFF TGTGCCAGCAGTGTACAGGGAACGGAGTACAATGAGCAGTTCTTC
TRBJ2-7 . . TRBV14 CASSRDTLSYEQYF TGTGCCAGCAGCCGGGACACACTTTCCTACGAGCAGTACTTC
TRBJ1-3 few . TRBV7-2 CASSLQRPGNTIYF TGTGCCAGCAGCCTCCAGCGCCCTGGAAACACCATATATTTT
TRBJ2-5 . TRBD2 TRBV2 CASSVGVIAGFPETQYF TGTGCCAGCAGTGTAGGGGTTATAGCGGGATTTCCAGAGACCCAGTACTTC
TRBJ2-7 . . TRBV2 CASSEYYEQYF TGTGCCAGCAGTGAATACTACGAGCAGTACTTC
TRBJ2-7 . TRBD1 TRBV15 CATSAPGQGGREQYF TGTGCCACCAGCGCACCGGGACAGGGGGGAAGGGAGCAGTACTTC
TRBJ1-2 . TRBD1 TRBV29-1 CSVAGTANYGYTF TGCAGCGTGGCCGGGACAGCTAACTATGGCTACACCTTC
TRBJ2-2 . . TRBV9 CASSVGWSTGELFF TGTGCCAGCAGCGTAGGATGGAGCACCGGGGAGCTGTTTTTT